Listed here is a single T cell receptor (beta chain). Its antigen is unidentified. TCR beta libraries carry UMIs added by 5'RACE template switching. Using the 5' RACE reads, TCRdb records one entry per CDR3 protein without DNA. This repertoire includes about 160,000 distinct CDR3 sequences. The CDR3 loop spans 16 amino acids. Germline assignment: CDR1 MNHEY and CDR2 SMNVEV (reference sequence). These data belong to a study of T cells expressing NK-cell markers. Study details: The TCR beta repertoires originated in sorted CD3+CD56+NKG2C+, CD3+CD56+NKG2C- and CD3+CD56-NKG2C+ T cells.

Study-wide points: There were a handful of donors in whom these clonotypes also led the CD3+CD56-NKG2C+ fraction.

The receptor was derived from a man between 18 and 69 years old in good health. Material for sequencing was blood T cells: a sorted CD56 or NKG2C T cell subset, CD4+ or CD8+ T cells, or bulk PBMC T cells (not recorded which). V and J are TRBV27 and TRBJ2-3; lacking DNA, the TRBD1 call made by TCRdb goes unchecked. CDR3 region: CASGPPGFLSTDTQYF.